The T cell receptor beta chain described here comes from a study of tumor and adjacent non-tumor tissue in lung cancer. Study-wide context: Aged roughly 31 to 76 years, patients included 9 to 11 men and 4 or 5 women with stage I to III disease. Study-wide findings and caveats: Normal lung showed higher cumulative top 100 clone frequency than tumor.

Note on this clonotype: What it binds is unknown. A clone one base away is much larger, so this may be a read error.

CDR1 MDHEN and CDR2 SYDVKM come from the germline V gene. CDR3 size: 16 residues. Germline trimming cut 5 bases from V and 9 bases from J; bases unmatched to any gene: 13. No cell sorting was done before RNA was extracted from the tissue. The normal lung tissue was taken more than 3 cm from the tumor edge. The library came from three nested PCR rounds adapted from ARM-PCR protocols. TCRdb fed the multiplex PCR reads into MiXCR, producing one record per CDR3 protein. The sample gives fewer than 90,000 distinct CDR3 sequences, 65% to 80% of which show up once; 20% to 25% is in the top ten. The sequence came from a woman between 50 and 59 years old with non-small cell lung cancer. The sample consisted of distant non-tumor lung tissue. The V and J genes are TRBV28 and TRBJ2-1; 10 nucleotides match TRBD1. This CDR3 reads CASSVLGDRGRGEQFF. DNA for the CDR3: TGTGCCAGCAGTGTATTGGGTGACAGGGGGCGCGGTGAGCAGTTCTTC. Using reference TRBV28 and TRBJ2-1 for the parts outside the CDR3, the full variable domain is DVKVTQSSRYLVKRTGEKVFLECVQDMDHENMFWYRQDPGLGLRLIYFSYDVKMKEKGDIPEGYSVSREKKERFSLILESASTNQTSMYLCASSVLGDRGRGEQFFGPGTRLTVL.